The rows below give T cell receptor beta chains drawn from one sample of a study of blood T cells in healthy people across ages. MiXCR, applied by TCRdb to the 5' RACE reads, yields one record per CDR3 protein. The repertoire holds about 750,000 distinct CDR3 sequences, with roughly 50% as singletons. Input material: blood. The origin of the receptors is a man older than 75 in good health. CDR3s include the opening cysteine and the closing phenylalanine or tryptophan. D genes are given only for firm matches. Size tells how often a clone was seen (once, few, many) or the class of an expanded clone, and some rows leave it out.

15,TRBV20-1,TRBJ2-3,-,TRBD2,CSAPPSGRALRYAYF,TGCAGTGCCCCCCCCAGCGGGAGGGCCCTAAGATACGCGTATTTT
15,TRBV10-3,TRBJ2-3,-,-,CAIKTGTPRADTQYF,TGTGCCATCAAGACCGGGACACCTAGAGCAGATACGCAGTATTTT
16,TRBV7-3,TRBJ2-1,-,-,CASSLNQRGRINEQFF,TGTGCCAGCAGCTTAAATCAGAGGGGAAGAATCAATGAGCAGTTCTTC
13,TRBV25-1,TRBJ1-4,few,-,CASSWSGVEKLFF,TGTGCCAGCAGTTGGTCCGGGGTTGAAAAACTGTTTTTT
15,TRBV10-3,TRBJ1-2,once,-,CAISEPIGPNYGYTF,TGTGCCATCAGTGAGCCTATTGGACCGAACTATGGCTACACCTTC
14,TRBV7-9,TRBJ1-1,once,-,CASSPEGRVPEAFF,TGTGCCAGCAGCCCGGAGGGTCGGGTGCCTGAAGCTTTCTTT
17,TRBV6-1,TRBJ2-1,-,-,CASSGYVGGHSYNEQFF,TGTGCCAGCAGTGGATATGTGGGCGGACACTCCTACAATGAGCAGTTCTTC
15,TRBV12-3/TRBV12-4,TRBJ2-7,-,-,CASTTGTGNSYEQYF,TGTGCCAGCACCACAGGGACGGGAAATTCCTACGAGCAGTACTTC
13,TRBV12-3/TRBV12-4,TRBJ2-5,few,TRBD1,CARPGQGFWEQYF,TGTGCCAGACCGGGACAGGGGTTCTGGGAGCAGTACTTC
12,TRBV6-6,TRBJ2-1,-,TRBD2,CASRAGAKEQFF,TGTGCCAGCAGGGCGGGAGCGAAGGAGCAGTTCTTC